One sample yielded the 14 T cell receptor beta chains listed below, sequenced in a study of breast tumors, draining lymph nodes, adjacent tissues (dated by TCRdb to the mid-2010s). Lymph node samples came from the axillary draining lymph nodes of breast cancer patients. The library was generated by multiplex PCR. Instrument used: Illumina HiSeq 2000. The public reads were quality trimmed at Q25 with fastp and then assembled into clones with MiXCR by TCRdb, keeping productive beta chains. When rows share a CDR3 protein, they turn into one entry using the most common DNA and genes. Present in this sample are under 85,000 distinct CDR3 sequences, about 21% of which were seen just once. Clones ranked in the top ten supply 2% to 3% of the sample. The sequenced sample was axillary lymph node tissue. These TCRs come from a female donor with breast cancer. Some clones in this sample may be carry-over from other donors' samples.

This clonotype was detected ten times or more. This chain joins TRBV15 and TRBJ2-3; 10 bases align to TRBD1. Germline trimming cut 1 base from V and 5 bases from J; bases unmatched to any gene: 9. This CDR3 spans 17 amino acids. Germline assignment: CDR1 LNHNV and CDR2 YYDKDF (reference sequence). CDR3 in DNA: TGTGCCACCAGCAGAGGAGTTGACAGGGGGCCTAAAGATACGCAGTATTTT. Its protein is CATSRGVDRGPKDTQYF.

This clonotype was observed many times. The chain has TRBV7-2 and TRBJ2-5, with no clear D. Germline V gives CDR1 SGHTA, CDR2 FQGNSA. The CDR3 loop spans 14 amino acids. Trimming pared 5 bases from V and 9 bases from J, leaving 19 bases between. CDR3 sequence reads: CASSNGPGSSAQYF. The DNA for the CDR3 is TGTGCCAGCAGCAACGGACCGGGCTCGTCGGCCCAGTACTTC.

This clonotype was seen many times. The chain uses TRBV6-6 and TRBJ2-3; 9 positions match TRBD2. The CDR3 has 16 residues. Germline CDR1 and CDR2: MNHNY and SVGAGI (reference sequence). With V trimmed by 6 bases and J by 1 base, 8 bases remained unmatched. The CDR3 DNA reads TGTGCCAGCAGCCGCCCCTGGACTAGCGGCACAGATACGCAGTATTTT. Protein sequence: CASSRPWTSGTDTQYF.

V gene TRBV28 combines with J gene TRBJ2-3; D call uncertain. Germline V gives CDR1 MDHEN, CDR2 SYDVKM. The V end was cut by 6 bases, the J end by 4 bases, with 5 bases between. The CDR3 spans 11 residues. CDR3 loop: CASRKADTQYF. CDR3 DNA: TGTGCCAGCAGGAAGGCAGATACGCAGTATTTT.

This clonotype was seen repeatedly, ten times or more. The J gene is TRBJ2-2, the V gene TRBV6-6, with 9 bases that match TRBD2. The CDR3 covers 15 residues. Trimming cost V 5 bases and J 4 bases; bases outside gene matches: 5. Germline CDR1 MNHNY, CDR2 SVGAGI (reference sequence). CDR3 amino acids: CASSVSGSGTGELFF. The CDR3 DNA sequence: TGTGCCAGCAGTGTTAGCGGGAGTGGCACCGGGGAGCTGTTTTTT.

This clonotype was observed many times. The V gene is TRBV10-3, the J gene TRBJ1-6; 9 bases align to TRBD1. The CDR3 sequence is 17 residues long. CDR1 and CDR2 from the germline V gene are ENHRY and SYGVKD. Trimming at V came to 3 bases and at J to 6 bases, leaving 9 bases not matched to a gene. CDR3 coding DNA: TGTGCCATCAGTGAACTTAACAGGGGGCAGGGTAATTCACCCCTCCACTTT. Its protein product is CAISELNRGQGNSPLHF.

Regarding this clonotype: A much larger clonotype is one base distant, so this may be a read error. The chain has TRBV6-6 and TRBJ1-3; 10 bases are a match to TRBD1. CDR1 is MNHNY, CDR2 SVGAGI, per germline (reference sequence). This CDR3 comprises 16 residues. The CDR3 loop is CASSTSGTGDGNTTYF. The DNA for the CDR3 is TGTGCCAGCAGTACATCCGGGACAGGGGACGGAAACACCACATATTTT.

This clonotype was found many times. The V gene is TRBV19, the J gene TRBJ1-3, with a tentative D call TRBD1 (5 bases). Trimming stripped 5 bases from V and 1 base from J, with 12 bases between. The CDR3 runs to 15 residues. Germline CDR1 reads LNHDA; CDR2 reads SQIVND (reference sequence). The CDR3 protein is CASSSTGSSGNTIYF. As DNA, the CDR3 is TGTGCCAGTAGTTCTACAGGATCTTCTGGAAACACCATATATTTT.

For the CDR3, the DNA is TGTGCCAGCTCACGAGACATGGCTGGGGAGCTGTTTTTT. Amino acids: CASSRDMAGELFF. This sequence joins TRBV18 and TRBJ2-2; D is uncertain. Germline-derived CDR1 and CDR2 are KGHSH and LQKENI. The length of the CDR3 is 13 residues. V gave up 4 bases and J gave up 8 bases, with 11 bases separating them.

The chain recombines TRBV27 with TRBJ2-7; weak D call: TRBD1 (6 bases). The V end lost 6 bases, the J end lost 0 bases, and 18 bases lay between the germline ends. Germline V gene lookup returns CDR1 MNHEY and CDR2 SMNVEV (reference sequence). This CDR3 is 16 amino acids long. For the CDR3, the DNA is TGTGCCAGCAGCTTTCAACCGGGACACCTCTCCTACGAGCAGTACTTC. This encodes CASSFQPGHLSYEQYF.

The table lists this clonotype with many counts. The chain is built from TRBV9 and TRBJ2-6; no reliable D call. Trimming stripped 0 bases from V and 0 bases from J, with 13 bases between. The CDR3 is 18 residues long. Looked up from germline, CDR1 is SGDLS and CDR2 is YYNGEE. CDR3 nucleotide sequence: TGTGCCAGCAGCGTAGGGCCGATTACCCTCTCTGGGGCCAACGTCCTGACTTTC. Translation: CASSVGPITLSGANVLTF.

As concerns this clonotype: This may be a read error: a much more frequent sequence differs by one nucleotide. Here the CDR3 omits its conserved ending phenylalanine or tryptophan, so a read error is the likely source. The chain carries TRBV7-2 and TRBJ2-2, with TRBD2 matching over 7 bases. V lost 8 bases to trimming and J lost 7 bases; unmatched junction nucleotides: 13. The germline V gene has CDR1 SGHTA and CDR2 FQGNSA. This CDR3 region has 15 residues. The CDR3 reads CASGPKGREHGELFV. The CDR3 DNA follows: TGTGCCAGCGGCCCTAAAGGGCGGGAGCACGGGGAGCTGTTTGTT.

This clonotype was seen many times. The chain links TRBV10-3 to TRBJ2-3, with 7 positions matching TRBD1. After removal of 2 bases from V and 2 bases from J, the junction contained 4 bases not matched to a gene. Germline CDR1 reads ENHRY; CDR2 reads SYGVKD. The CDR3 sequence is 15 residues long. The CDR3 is CAISEPGQNTDTQYF. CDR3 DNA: TGTGCCATCAGTGAGCCGGGACAGAACACAGATACGCAGTATTTT.

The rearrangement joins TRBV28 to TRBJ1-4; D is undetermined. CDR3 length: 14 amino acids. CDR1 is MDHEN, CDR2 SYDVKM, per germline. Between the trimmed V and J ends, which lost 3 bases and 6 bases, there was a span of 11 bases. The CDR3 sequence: CASSFGGRHEKLFF. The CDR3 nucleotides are TGTGCCAGCAGTTTCGGAGGAAGACATGAAAAACTGTTTTTT.